Shown below are 32 T cell receptor beta chains from a single sample sequenced in a study of T cells in Graves' hyperthyroidism and ophthalmopathy. TCR beta CDR3 region amplification was performed from RNA transcripts. The HTBI primer set was used in a first-round RT-PCR of the TCR CDR3. TCRdb processed the multiplex PCR reads anew with MiXCR; each CDR3 protein has one entry. The data show about 300,000 distinct CDR3 sequences, roughly 20% seen once. The sequenced material came from blood. These TCRs come from a man aged 50 to 59 with Graves' ophthalmopathy.

The table lists this clonotype with a count of one. Germline is not matched at one junction end, which may reflect a read error. This sequence joins TRBV5-8 and TRBJ2-5; 9 positions agree with TRBD1. The germline gives CDR1 SGHTS, CDR2 YDEGEE. The CDR3 is 14 amino acids. The CDR3 loop reads CASSLGQGKETQYF. The CDR3 DNA reads as TGCGCCAGCAGCTTGGGACAGGGAAAAGAGACCCAGTACTTC.

This clonotype was detected only a few times. V usage is TRBV25-1 and J usage is TRBJ2-3, with a tentative D call TRBD1 (6 bases). From germline, CDR1 is MGHDK and CDR2 SYGVNS. Trimming left V 2 bases short and J 0 bases short, with 12 bases between. The CDR3 runs 16 residues. This chain's CDR3 is CASSEIRGASTDTQYF. CDR3 bases: TGTGCCAGCAGTGAAATCAGGGGAGCAAGCACAGATACGCAGTATTTT.

The sample holds many counts of this clonotype. The rearrangement uses TRBV6-1 and TRBJ2-7; TRBD1 matches at 9 bases. CDR3 length: 15 amino acids. With V trimmed by 7 bases and J by 2 bases, 9 bases remained unmatched. Germline V gene lookup returns CDR1 MNHNS and CDR2 SASEGT. CDR3 amino acids: CASKSGTGITYEQYF. Here the CDR3 DNA reads TGTGCCAGCAAATCCGGGACAGGGATTACCTACGAGCAGTACTTC.

The gene calls are TRBV20-1 and TRBJ2-7; possibly TRBD2 for D (6 bases). Germline assignment: CDR1 DFQATT and CDR2 SNEGSKA (reference sequence). The CDR3 totals 15 residues. Trimming cost V 2 bases and J 0 bases, with 14 bases left between them. The chain's CDR3 is CSARMGRDASYEQYF. In DNA, the CDR3 is TGCAGTGCTAGAATGGGGCGGGACGCCTCCTACGAGCAGTACTTC.

This clonotype was observed many times. This chain joins TRBV10-3 and TRBJ1-1; D may be TRBD1 (5 bases). CDR3 length: 13 amino acids. Trimming removed 4 bases from V and 7 bases from J, with 13 bases in between. Germline V CDR1 and CDR2: ENHRY, SYGVKD. The CDR3 DNA is TGTGCCATCAGTGGACGGGACGGGGATGAAGCTTTCTTT. As protein: CAISGRDGDEAFF.

This rearrangement joins TRBV9 to TRBJ2-7; TRBD2 is a possible D gene (6 bases). CDR3 length: 14 residues. Trimming left V 3 bases short and J 6 bases short, with 16 bases between. Germline CDR1 SGDLS, CDR2 YYNGEE. The CDR3 loop reads CASSASGLTGEQYF. In DNA, the CDR3 is TGTGCCAGCAGCGCATCGGGACTGACTGGCGAGCAGTACTTC.

This clonotype has at least ten counts. The V gene is TRBV7-3, the J gene TRBJ2-1, with D possibly matching TRBD1 (7 bases). The CDR3 has 14 residues. The germline gives CDR1 SGHTA, CDR2 FQGTGA. Trimming took off 4 bases at V and 9 bases at J, with 16 bases between the two ends. CDR3 coding DNA: TGTGCCAGCAGCTCAGGGGGACTGGGCAGTGAGCAGTTCTTC. Amino acid sequence: CASSSGGLGSEQFF.

Note on this clonotype: A much larger clone sits a single nucleotide away, making a read error possible. V is TRBV28 and J is TRBJ2-7; 7 positions agree with TRBD1. This CDR3 spans 14 amino acids. The germline CDR1 and CDR2 sequences are MDHEN and SYDVKM. In nucleotides, the CDR3 is TGTGCCAGCAGTTTACCAGGTCAAACAGGGGAGCGGTACTTC. It codes for CASSLPGQTGERYF.

The genes are TRBV4-1 and TRBJ1-4; no clear D. V lost 2 bases to trimming and J lost 7 bases, with 17 bases between them. There are 16 residues in the CDR3. The germline V gene encodes CDR1 MGHRA and CDR2 YSYEKL. CDR3 in amino acids: CASSQSPAGLGEKLFF. The CDR3 nucleotides read TGCGCCAGCAGCCAAAGCCCTGCGGGGTTGGGTGAAAAACTGTTTTTT.

This clonotype was seen at least ten times. The chain couples TRBV7-3 to TRBJ1-1; the D gene is possibly TRBD1 (5 bases). CDR3 size: 13 residues. V was shortened by 4 bases and J by 8 bases, with 14 bases between the two germline ends. Per the germline V gene, CDR1 is SGHTA and CDR2 is FQGTGA. The CDR3 nucleotides read TGTGCCAGCAGCTCGGGACCGCGGTTGGAAGCTTTCTTT. Protein sequence: CASSSGPRLEAFF.

This clonotype turned up a few times. The rearrangement joins TRBV28 to TRBJ2-5, with 9 bases that match TRBD1. CDR1 and CDR2 from the germline V gene are MDHEN and SYDVKM. The V segment lost 7 bases and the J segment 5 bases; nucleotides outside the gene matches: 8. The CDR3 contains 14 residues. CDR3 amino acids: CASISIGQGETQYF. CDR3 sequence (DNA): TGTGCCAGCATAAGTATCGGACAGGGGGAGACCCAGTACTTC.

The chain carries TRBV7-3 and TRBJ2-1, with 8 bases aligning to TRBD2. The CDR3 loop spans 16 amino acids. Germline CDR1 is SGHTA and CDR2 is FQGTGA. V shed 1 base and J 10 bases; nucleotides not matched to a gene: 12. The CDR3 DNA reads TGTGCCAGCAGCTTAAAGAGTCAGCGGGAGAGGGACGAGCAGTTCTTC. Translation gives CASSLKSQRERDEQFF.

V usage is TRBV25-1 and J usage is TRBJ1-2, with no clear D. The CDR3 runs to 13 residues. Trimming removed 5 bases at V and 4 bases at J, with 11 bases between. CDR1 MGHDK and CDR2 SYGVNS come from the germline V gene. For the CDR3, the DNA is TGTGCCAGCAGTCCGAACACATTCTATGGCTACACCTTC. Residues: CASSPNTFYGYTF.

This clonotype was seen many times. The genes are TRBV28 and TRBJ2-7, with 7 bases that match TRBD1. V trimming: 6 bases; J trimming: 0 bases; junction bases outside the gene matches: 8. CDR1 MDHEN and CDR2 SYDVKM come from the germline V gene. The CDR3 extends over 15 amino acids. The CDR3 DNA reads as TGTGCCAGCAGGTCACAGGGGCTCTCCTCCTACGAGCAGTACTTC. Translated: CASRSQGLSSYEQYF.

In its sample, this clonotype was seen many times. The chain links TRBV2 to TRBJ1-2; D gene ambiguous. This CDR3 is 13 amino acids long. The ends were cut back, 6 bases at V and 2 bases at J, with 10 bases in the middle. Germline V CDR1 and CDR2: SNHLY, FYNNEI. The CDR3 protein is CASRDTGNYGYTF. The CDR3 DNA follows: TGTGCCAGCAGAGATACGGGAAACTATGGCTACACCTTC.

This clonotype was picked up many times. The chain employs TRBV6-1 and TRBJ2-3, with 11 bases fitting TRBD2. From germline, CDR1 is MNHNS and CDR2 SASEGT. There are 16 residues in the CDR3. The J segment lost 2 bases and the V segment lost 5 bases, leaving 6 bases of the junction unmatched. CDR3 in amino acids: CASSSPTSGVTDTQYF. CDR3 DNA: TGTGCCAGCAGTTCCCCGACTAGCGGGGTCACAGATACGCAGTATTTT.

This clonotype turned up a few times. The rearrangement uses TRBV29-1 and TRBJ2-1; the match to TRBD1 covers 9 bases. The CDR3 length is 14 residues. CDR1 is SQVTM and CDR2 is ANQGSEA in the germline V gene. With 3 bases clipped from V and 3 bases from J, the junction kept 3 bases outside the gene matches. The CDR3 DNA is TGCAGCGTTGAGGGACAGGGAGTCTACAATGAGCAGTTCTTC. Translating gives CSVEGQGVYNEQFF.

This clonotype was found a few times. The chain uses TRBV30 and TRBJ1-3; weak D call: TRBD1 (6 bases). The ends were cut back, 4 bases at V and 6 bases at J, with 10 bases in the middle. Germline CDR1 and CDR2: GTSNPN and SVGIG (reference sequence). This CDR3 spans 12 amino acids. CDR3 nucleotides: TGTGCCTGGAAACAGGGCCTAAACACCATATATTTT. Its protein is CAWKQGLNTIYF.

This clonotype was seen repeatedly, ten times or more. The chain links TRBV10-3 to TRBJ1-5, with TRBD1 as a possible D gene (5 bases). Germline V gene sequence: CDR1 ENHRY, CDR2 SYGVKD. This CDR3 is built from 15 residues. Trimming took off 3 bases at V and 4 bases at J, with 13 bases between the two ends. The CDR3 region is CAISDLRGENQPQHF. Here the CDR3 DNA reads TGTGCCATCAGTGATTTAAGGGGTGAGAATCAGCCCCAGCATTTT.

This clonotype has a count of ten or more. This chain links TRBV7-8 with TRBJ2-7; a possible D gene is TRBD1 (6 bases). Germline V gene sequence: CDR1 SGHVS, CDR2 FQNEAQ. This CDR3 comprises 15 residues. Trimming stripped 5 bases from V and 7 bases from J, with 21 bases between. The CDR3 nucleotides read TGTGCCAGCAGCCCCTCCCGGGACACATCGGGGGAGCAGTACTTC. Residues: CASSPSRDTSGEQYF.

The chain joins TRBV6-1 to TRBJ1-6; possibly TRBD1 for D (5 bases). CDR1 is MNHNS, CDR2 SASEGT, per germline. The CDR3 extends over 13 amino acids. V lost 8 bases and J 9 bases, leaving 14 bases between the germline ends. CDR3 nucleotides: TGTGCCAGCCTCGGGACTCGGGGTTCACCCCTCCACTTT. Its protein is CASLGTRGSPLHF.

This clonotype was recorded many times. The rearrangement links TRBV6-2 or TRBV6-3 to TRBJ2-3, with TRBD2 identical over 8 bases. V was pared by 3 bases and J by 4 bases, with 9 bases of the junction left unmatched. Per germline, CDR1 MNHEY and CDR2 SVGEGT. CDR3 length equals 16 residues. This chain's CDR3 is CASSYRAGEVSDTQYF. CDR3 bases: TGTGCCAGCAGTTATCGAGCGGGAGAAGTCTCAGATACGCAGTATTTT.

There are many counts of this clonotype. The CDR3 bases are TGTGCCAGCGAAGGAAATAGCGGGAGTGTGGATACGCAGTATTTT. Its protein product is CASEGNSGSVDTQYF. This sequence joins TRBV2 and TRBJ2-3, with 9 bases identical to TRBD2. Trimming removed 8 bases from V and 6 bases from J; junction bases left unmatched: 12. From germline, CDR1 is SNHLY and CDR2 FYNNEI. This CDR3 region has 15 residues.

This clonotype occurred many times. The rearrangement uses TRBV11-2 and TRBJ2-3, with TRBD2 matching 7 bases. This CDR3 contains 15 residues. Germline loops: CDR1 SGHAT, CDR2 FQNNGV. V was pared by 6 bases and J by 0 bases, with 6 bases of the junction left unmatched. CDR3 sequence: CASRYKRGSTDTQYF. The CDR3 nucleotides are TGTGCCAGCAGATACAAGCGGGGTAGCACAGATACGCAGTATTTT.

The table lists this clonotype with many counts. The CDR3 spells CASSAKFRGGENNEQFF. CDR3 coding DNA: TGTGCCAGCAGCGCTAAATTCCGCGGGGGGGAAAACAATGAGCAGTTCTTC. The chain uses TRBV11-2 and TRBJ2-1; 9 nucleotides line up with TRBD2. Unmatched junction bases numbered 13, after V lost 5 bases and J lost 5 bases. Germline V gene lookup returns CDR1 SGHAT and CDR2 FQNNGV. This CDR3 is built from 17 residues.

This clonotype was found many times. The V call is TRBV6-2 or TRBV6-3, the J call TRBJ1-1, with D tentatively TRBD1 (5 bases). The germline V and J ends were trimmed by 7 bases and 3 bases, with 12 bases remaining between them. CDR3 length: 13 residues. CDR1 MNHEY and CDR2 SVGEGT come from the germline V gene. CDR3 residues: CASKDPGDTEAFF. For the CDR3, the DNA is TGTGCCAGCAAAGACCCGGGGGACACTGAAGCTTTCTTT.

The table lists this clonotype with many counts. This chain uses TRBV5-1 with TRBJ1-5; the D is unclear. In germline, CDR1 is SGHRS, CDR2 YFSETQ. Deletions cut 0 bases from V and 0 bases from J, with 7 bases between. This CDR3 contains 15 residues. The CDR3 region is CASSLDGYSNQPQHF. The CDR3 DNA reads TGCGCCAGCAGCTTGGACGGTTATAGCAATCAGCCCCAGCATTTT.

This clonotype appeared many times. V gene TRBV2 combines with J gene TRBJ2-2; 8 bases map to TRBD2. This CDR3 contains 14 residues. Germline CDR1 reads SNHLY; CDR2 reads FYNNEI. The ends lost 5 bases at V and 5 bases at J; junction bases unmatched: 4. CDR3 in DNA: TGTGCCAGCAGTCAGAAGCGGGAGACCGGGGAGCTGTTTTTT. Amino acids: CASSQKRETGELFF.

This clonotype has a count of ten or more. The chain employs TRBV7-2 and TRBJ2-3; D is possibly TRBD1 (5 bases). The germline V gene encodes CDR1 SGHTA and CDR2 FQGNSA. The CDR3 consists of 13 residues. Trimming removed 6 bases from V and 1 base from J, with 8 bases in between. The CDR3 DNA reads TGTGCCAGCAGTAGGGGTGGCACAGATACGCAGTATTTT. It encodes CASSRGGTDTQYF.

The chain carries TRBV5-1 and TRBJ1-4; D is ambiguous. The CDR3 is 16 residues long. From germline, CDR1 is SGHRS and CDR2 YFSETQ. The V end lost 0 bases, the J end lost 2 bases, and 11 bases lay between the germline ends. CDR3 coding DNA: TGCGCCAGCAGCTTGGCCCTTGGGCGGACTAATGAAAAACTGTTTTTT. This codes for CASSLALGRTNEKLFF. The complete variable domain, with remaining parts taken from reference TRBV5-1 and TRBJ1-4, reads KAGVTQTPRYLIKTRGQQVTLSCSPISGHRSVSWYQQTPGQGLQFLFEYFSETQRNKGNFPGRFSGRQFSNSRSEMNVSTLELGDSALYLCASSLALGRTNEKLFFGSGTQLSVL.

Ten or more counts support this clonotype. This chain connects TRBV20-1 to TRBJ2-3; 12 nucleotides align to TRBD2. V lost 0 bases to trimming and J lost 3 bases; unmatched junction nucleotides: 4. Germline V gene data show CDR1 as DFQATT and CDR2 as SNEGSKA (reference sequence). The CDR3 contains 16 residues. CDR3 DNA sequence: TGCAGTGCTAGAGAGCTAGCGGGAGGGCCGACAGATACGCAGTATTTT. Amino acid sequence: CSARELAGGPTDTQYF.

This clonotype was observed at least ten times. The V call is TRBV5-8, the J call TRBJ2-2, with 12 positions matching TRBD2. Unmatched junction bases numbered 5, after V lost 4 bases and J lost 4 bases. The germline V gene has CDR1 SGHTS and CDR2 YDEGEE. CDR3 length: 16 amino acids. This CDR3 is CASSTWTSGVTGELFF. CDR3 DNA: TGTGCCAGCAGCACCTGGACTAGCGGGGTCACCGGGGAGCTGTTTTTT.